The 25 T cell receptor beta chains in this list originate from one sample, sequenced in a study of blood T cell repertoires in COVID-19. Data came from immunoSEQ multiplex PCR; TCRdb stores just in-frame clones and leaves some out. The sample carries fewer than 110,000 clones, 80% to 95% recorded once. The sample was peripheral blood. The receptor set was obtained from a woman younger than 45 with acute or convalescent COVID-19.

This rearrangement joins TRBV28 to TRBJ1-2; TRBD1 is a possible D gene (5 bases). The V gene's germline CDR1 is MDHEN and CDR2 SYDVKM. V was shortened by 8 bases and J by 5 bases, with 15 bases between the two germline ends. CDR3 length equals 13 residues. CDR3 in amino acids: CASARDSVYGYTF. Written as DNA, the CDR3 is TGTGCCAGCGCCAGGGATTCGGTTTATGGCTACACCTTC.

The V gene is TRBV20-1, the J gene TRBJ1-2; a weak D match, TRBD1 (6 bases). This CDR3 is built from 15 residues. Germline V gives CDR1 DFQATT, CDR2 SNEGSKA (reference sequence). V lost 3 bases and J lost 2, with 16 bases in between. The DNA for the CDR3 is TGCAGTGCTAGTTCTCCGGGACAACTGAACTATGGCTACACCTTC. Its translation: CSASSPGQLNYGYTF.

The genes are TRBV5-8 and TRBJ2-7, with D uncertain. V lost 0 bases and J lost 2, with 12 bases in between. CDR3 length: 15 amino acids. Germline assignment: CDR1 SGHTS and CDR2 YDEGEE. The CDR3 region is CASSLDQILTYEQYF. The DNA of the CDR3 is TGTGCCAGCAGCTTGGATCAGATATTAACCTACGAGCAGTACTTC. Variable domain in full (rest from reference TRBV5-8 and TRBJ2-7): EAGVTQSPTHLIKTRGQQATLRCSPISGHTSVYWYQQALGLGLQFLLWYDEGEERNRGNFPPRFSGRQFPNYSSELNVNALELEDSALYLCASSLDQILTYEQYFGPGTRLTVT.

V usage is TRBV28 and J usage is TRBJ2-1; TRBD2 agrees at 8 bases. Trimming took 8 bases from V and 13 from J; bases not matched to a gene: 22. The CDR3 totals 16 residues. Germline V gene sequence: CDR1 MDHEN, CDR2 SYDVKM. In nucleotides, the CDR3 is TGTGCCAGCGTAAGAGAAGCGGGGGACCCTCCGGACCACCAGTTCTTC. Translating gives CASVREAGDPPDHQFF.

As DNA, the CDR3 is TGCGCCAGCAGTGAGTCCAGGCCCCTGGGCAATGAGCAGTTCTTC. Its translation: CASSESRPLGNEQFF. The chain is built from TRBV10-1 and TRBJ2-1, with unresolved D. Trimming pared 0 bases from V and 6 bases from J, leaving 12 bases between. Germline V gene sequence: CDR1 WNHNN, CDR2 SYGVQD (reference sequence). This CDR3 region has 15 residues.

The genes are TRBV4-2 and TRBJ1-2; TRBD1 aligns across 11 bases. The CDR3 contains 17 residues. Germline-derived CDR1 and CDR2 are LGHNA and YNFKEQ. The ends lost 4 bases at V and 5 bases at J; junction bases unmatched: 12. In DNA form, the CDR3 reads TGTGCCAGCAGCCCAGCCTCCGGGACAGGGGGAAGGTATGGCTACACCTTC. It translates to CASSPASGTGGRYGYTF.

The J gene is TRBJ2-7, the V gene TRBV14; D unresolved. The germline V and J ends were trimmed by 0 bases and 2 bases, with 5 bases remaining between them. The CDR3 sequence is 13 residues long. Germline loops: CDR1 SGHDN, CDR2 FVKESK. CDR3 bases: TGTGCCAGCAGCCAAGACATCACCTACGAGCAGTACTTC. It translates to CASSQDITYEQYF.

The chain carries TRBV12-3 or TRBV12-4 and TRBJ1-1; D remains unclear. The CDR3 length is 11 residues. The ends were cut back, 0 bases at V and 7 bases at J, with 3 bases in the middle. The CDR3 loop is CASSLALEAFF. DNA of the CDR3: TGTGCCAGCAGTTTAGCACTTGAAGCTTTCTTT.

The CDR3 DNA reads as TGTGCCAGCACGGGACTTAACTCTGGGGCCAACGTCCTGACTTTC. Protein sequence: CASTGLNSGANVLTF. The chain combines TRBV28 with TRBJ2-6; D is perhaps TRBD2 (6 bases). Per germline, CDR1 MDHEN and CDR2 SYDVKM. V was pared by 7 bases and J by 0 bases, with 10 bases between. The CDR3 length is 15 residues.

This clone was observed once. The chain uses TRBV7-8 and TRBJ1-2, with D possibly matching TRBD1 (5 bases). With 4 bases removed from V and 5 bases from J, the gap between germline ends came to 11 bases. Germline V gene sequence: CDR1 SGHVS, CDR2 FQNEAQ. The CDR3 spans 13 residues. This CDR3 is CASSYSGLYGYTF. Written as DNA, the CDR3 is TGTGCCAGCAGCTATTCAGGGTTGTATGGCTACACCTTC.

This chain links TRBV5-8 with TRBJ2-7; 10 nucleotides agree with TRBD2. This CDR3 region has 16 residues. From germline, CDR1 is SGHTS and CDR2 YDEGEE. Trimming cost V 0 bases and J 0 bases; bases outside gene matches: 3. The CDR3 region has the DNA TGTGCCAGCAGCTTGGTATCTAGCGGGAGCTCCTACGAGCAGTACTTC. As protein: CASSLVSSGSSYEQYF.

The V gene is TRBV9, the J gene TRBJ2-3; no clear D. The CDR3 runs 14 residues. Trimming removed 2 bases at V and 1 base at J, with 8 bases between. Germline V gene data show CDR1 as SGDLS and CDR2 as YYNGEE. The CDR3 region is CASSVQAGTDTQYF. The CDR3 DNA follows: TGTGCCAGCAGCGTCCAAGCTGGCACAGATACGCAGTATTTT.

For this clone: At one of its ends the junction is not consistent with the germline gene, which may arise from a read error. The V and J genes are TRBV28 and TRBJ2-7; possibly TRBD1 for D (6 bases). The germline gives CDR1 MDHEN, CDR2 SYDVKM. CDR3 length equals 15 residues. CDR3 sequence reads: CASRLYSTGPYEQYF. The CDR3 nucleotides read TGTGCCAGCAGATTATATAGCACAGGGCCCTACGAGCAGTACTTC.

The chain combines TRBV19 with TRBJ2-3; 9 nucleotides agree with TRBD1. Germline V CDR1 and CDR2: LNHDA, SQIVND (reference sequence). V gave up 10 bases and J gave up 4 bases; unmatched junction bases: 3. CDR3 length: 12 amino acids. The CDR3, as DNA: TGTGCCACACAGGGGGCGGCAGATACGCAGTATTTT. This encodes CATQGAADTQYF.

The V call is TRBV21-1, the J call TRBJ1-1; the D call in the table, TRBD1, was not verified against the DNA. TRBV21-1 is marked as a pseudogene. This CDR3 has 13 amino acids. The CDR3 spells CASSPTEGAEAFF. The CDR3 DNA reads TGTGCCAGCTCCCCGACAGAGGGGGCTGAAGCTTTCTTT.

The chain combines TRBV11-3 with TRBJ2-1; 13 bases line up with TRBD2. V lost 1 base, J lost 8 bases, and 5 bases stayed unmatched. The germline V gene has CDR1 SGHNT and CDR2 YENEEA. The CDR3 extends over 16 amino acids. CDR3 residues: CASSLGTSGRGDEQFF. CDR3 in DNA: TGTGCCAGCAGCTTAGGGACTAGCGGGAGAGGGGATGAGCAGTTCTTC.

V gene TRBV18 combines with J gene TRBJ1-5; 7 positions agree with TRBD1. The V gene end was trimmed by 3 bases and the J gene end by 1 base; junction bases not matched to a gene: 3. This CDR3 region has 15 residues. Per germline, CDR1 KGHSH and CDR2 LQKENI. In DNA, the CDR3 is TGTGCCAGCTCACCGACAGGGCGAAGCAATCAGCCCCAGCATTTT. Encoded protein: CASSPTGRSNQPQHF.

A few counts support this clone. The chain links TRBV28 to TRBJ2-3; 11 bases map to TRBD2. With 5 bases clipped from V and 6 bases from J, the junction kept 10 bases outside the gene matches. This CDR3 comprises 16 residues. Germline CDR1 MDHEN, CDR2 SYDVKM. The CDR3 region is CASSVGTSGSRDTQYF. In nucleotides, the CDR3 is TGTGCCAGCAGTGTCGGGACTAGCGGTAGCCGGGATACGCAGTATTTT.

CDR3 DNA: TGCAGCGTTGCCGGGGGTACCGGGAATTCACCCCTCCACTTT. This translates into CSVAGGTGNSPLHF. This chain joins TRBV29-1 and TRBJ1-6, with D perhaps TRBD1 (5 bases). This CDR3 is 14 amino acids long. Germline lookup yields CDR1 SQVTM and CDR2 ANQGSEA. V was cut by 4 bases and J by 7 bases, with 14 bases left in between.

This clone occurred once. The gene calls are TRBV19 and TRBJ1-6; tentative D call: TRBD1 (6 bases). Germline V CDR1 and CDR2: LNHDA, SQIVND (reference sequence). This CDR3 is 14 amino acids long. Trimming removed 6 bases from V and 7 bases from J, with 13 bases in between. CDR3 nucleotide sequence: TGTGCCAGTAGAAGCACAGGGTCCAATTCACCCCTCCACTTT. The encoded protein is CASRSTGSNSPLHF.

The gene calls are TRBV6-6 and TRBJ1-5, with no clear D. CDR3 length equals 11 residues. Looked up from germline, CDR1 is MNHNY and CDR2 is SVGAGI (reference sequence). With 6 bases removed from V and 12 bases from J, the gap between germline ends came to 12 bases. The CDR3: CASSSGPRQHF. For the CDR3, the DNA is TGTGCCAGCAGCTCTGGGCCACGCCAGCATTTT.

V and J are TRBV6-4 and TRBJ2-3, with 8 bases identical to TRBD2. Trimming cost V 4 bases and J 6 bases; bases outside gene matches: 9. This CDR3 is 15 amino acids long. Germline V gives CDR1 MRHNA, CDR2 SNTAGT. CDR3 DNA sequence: TGTGCCAGCAGTGTTGGAGCGGGAGTAACGGATACGCAGTATTTT. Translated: CASSVGAGVTDTQYF.

CDR3 bases: TGTGCCAGCAGTTTATTATCCGGGGGATGGGACAATGAGCAGTTCTTC. Translating it yields CASSLLSGGWDNEQFF. The chain has TRBV28 and TRBJ2-1, with a weak D call TRBD2 (6 bases). The V and J ends lost 1 base and 5 bases respectively, with 15 bases between them. This CDR3 contains 16 residues. CDR1 is MDHEN and CDR2 is SYDVKM in the germline V gene.

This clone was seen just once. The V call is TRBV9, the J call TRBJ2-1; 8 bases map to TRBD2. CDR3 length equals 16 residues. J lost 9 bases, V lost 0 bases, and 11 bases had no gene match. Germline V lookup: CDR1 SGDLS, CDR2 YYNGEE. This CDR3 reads CASSVGKRESLSEQFF. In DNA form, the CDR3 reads TGTGCCAGCAGCGTAGGGAAGCGGGAGTCCTTGAGTGAGCAGTTCTTC.

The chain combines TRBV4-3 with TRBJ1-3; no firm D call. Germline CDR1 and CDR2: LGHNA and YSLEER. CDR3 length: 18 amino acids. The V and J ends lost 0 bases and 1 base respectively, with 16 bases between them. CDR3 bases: TGCGCCAGCAGCCAAGAAGCAGGCCCGAGCATTTCTGGAAACACCATATATTTT. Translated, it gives CASSQEAGPSISGNTIYF.